These 14 T cell receptor beta chains came from one sample sequenced in a study of blood T cell repertoires in COVID-19. Here immunoSEQ multiplex PCR was the method, and the copy in TCRdb shows in-frame clones only, minus some. The table includes around 150,000 clones, 70% to 85% detected once. Source material: peripheral blood. The receptors originated from a human donor in a cohort sampled during active COVID-19.

The CDR3 here is CSAPGGEKLFF. The CDR3 DNA sequence: TGCAGTGCACCGGGTGGAGAAAAACTGTTTTTT. The chain has TRBV20-1 and TRBJ1-4; unclear D gene. The V and J ends lost 6 bases and 8 bases respectively, with 10 bases between them. Germline loops: CDR1 DFQATT, CDR2 SNEGSKA (reference sequence). The CDR3 extends over 11 amino acids.

This clone was detected once. This chain uses TRBV7-2 with TRBJ1-5, with D maybe TRBD1 (6 bases). This CDR3 contains 15 residues. Germline V CDR1 and CDR2: SGHTA, FQGNSA. V lost 0 bases to trimming and J lost 9 bases, with 15 bases between them. CDR3 bases: TGTGCCAGCAGCTTAGCGCCCACAGGGAAAGGGCCCCAGCATTTT. Protein product: CASSLAPTGKGPQHF.

This clone was seen a few times. The chain carries TRBV7-3 and TRBJ2-3, with TRBD2 matching over 12 bases. The germline V gene encodes CDR1 SGHTA and CDR2 FQGTGA. The CDR3 runs 16 residues. With V trimmed by 1 base and J by 1 base, 0 bases remained unmatched. The CDR3 protein is CASSLRLAGGTDTQYF. For the CDR3, the DNA is TGTGCCAGCAGCTTAAGACTAGCGGGGGGCACAGATACGCAGTATTTT.

V is TRBV4-3 and J is TRBJ2-5; TRBD2 matches at 8 bases. This CDR3 is 16 amino acids long. V lost 1 base, J lost 1 base, and 5 bases stayed unmatched. CDR1 and CDR2 from the germline V gene are LGHNA and YSLEER. The CDR3 sequence is CASSQGPGGGQETQYF. As DNA, the CDR3 is TGCGCCAGCAGCCAAGGGCCGGGAGGGGGCCAAGAGACCCAGTACTTC.

The chain links TRBV2 to TRBJ1-2; 7 bases fit TRBD1. Germline V gene data show CDR1 as SNHLY and CDR2 as FYNNEI. CDR3 length: 13 residues. V lost 4 bases to trimming and J lost 5 bases; unmatched junction nucleotides: 4. For the CDR3, the DNA is TGTGCCAGCAGTGGACAGGGTTTGTATGGCTACACCTTC. Translating gives CASSGQGLYGYTF.

The chain carries TRBV7-6 and TRBJ2-2; 11 nucleotides match TRBD2. The V and J ends lost 3 bases and 0 bases, in that order; junction bases with no gene match: 3. Germline-derived CDR1 and CDR2 are SGHVS and FNYEAQ. This CDR3 has 17 residues. The CDR3 DNA reads TGTGCCAGCAGCTTTTCTAGCGGGGGGCCGAACACCGGGGAGCTGTTTTTT. It encodes CASSFSSGGPNTGELFF.

In DNA form, the CDR3 reads TGTGCCAGCAGCTTAGCTCAGACTAGCACAGATACGCAGTATTTT. Its protein is CASSLAQTSTDTQYF. The V call is TRBV7-2, the J call TRBJ2-3; no clear D. With 0 bases removed from V and 0 bases from J, the gap between germline ends came to 7 bases. CDR3 length equals 15 residues. Germline V gene data show CDR1 as SGHTA and CDR2 as FQGNSA.

The rearrangement uses TRBV19 and TRBJ1-2; D is perhaps TRBD1 (5 bases). V was cut by 3 bases and J by 4 bases, with 12 bases left in between. The CDR3 contains 14 residues. Per germline, CDR1 LNHDA and CDR2 SQIVND (reference sequence). CDR3 sequence: CASSISAQAYGYTF. The CDR3 DNA reads as TGTGCCAGTAGTATTTCTGCACAGGCCTATGGCTACACCTTC.

The chain carries TRBV6-5 and TRBJ1-4; tentatively, D is TRBD1 (5 bases). Germline-derived CDR1 and CDR2 are MNHEY and SVGAGI. V was clipped by 6 bases and J by 6 bases, with 14 bases between them. This CDR3 is 14 amino acids long. The CDR3 DNA reads TGTGCCAGCAGGAAGGCAGGGAGGGATGAAAAACTGTTTTTT. Translating gives CASRKAGRDEKLFF.

The rearrangement links TRBV5-1 to TRBJ1-4; the match to TRBD1 covers 8 bases. The CDR3 consists of 13 residues. J gave up 5 bases and V 6 bases, and 3 bases lay outside the gene matches. From germline, CDR1 is SGHRS and CDR2 YFSETQ. The CDR3 reads CASKQGVNEKLFF. As DNA, the CDR3 is TGCGCCAGCAAACAGGGGGTAAATGAAAAACTGTTTTTT. Complete variable domain (other parts from reference TRBV5-1 and TRBJ1-4): KAGVTQTPRYLIKTRGQQVTLSCSPISGHRSVSWYQQTPGQGLQFLFEYFSETQRNKGNFPGRFSGRQFSNSRSEMNVSTLELGDSALYLCASKQGVNEKLFFGSGTQLSVL.

The chain uses TRBV5-1 and TRBJ1-5; 9 nucleotides match TRBD1. This CDR3 spans 15 amino acids. The germline CDR1 and CDR2 sequences are SGHRS and YFSETQ. Trimming removed 0 bases from V and 8 bases from J; junction bases left unmatched: 6. CDR3 sequence reads: CASSLGDRVMEPQHF. The CDR3 DNA sequence: TGCGCCAGCAGCTTGGGGGACAGGGTCATGGAGCCCCAGCATTTT. The entire variable domain, with the rest obtained from reference TRBV5-1 and TRBJ1-5, is as follows: KAGVTQTPRYLIKTRGQQVTLSCSPISGHRSVSWYQQTPGQGLQFLFEYFSETQRNKGNFPGRFSGRQFSNSRSEMNVSTLELGDSALYLCASSLGDRVMEPQHFGDGTRLSIL.

V and J are TRBV7-8 and TRBJ2-7; D ambiguous. CDR1 and CDR2 (germline): SGHVS, FQNEAQ. V was pared by 5 bases and J by 3 bases, with 11 bases between. This CDR3 is 13 amino acids long. The CDR3 region has the DNA TGTGCCAGCAGCCCGCGCATCGTCTACGAGCAGTACTTC. Translating it yields CASSPRIVYEQYF.

This clone was detected once. The rearrangement uses TRBV7-2 and TRBJ1-4, with D maybe TRBD1 (6 bases). The CDR3 contains 16 residues. Deletions cut 5 bases from V and 8 bases from J, with 21 bases between. Germline CDR1 is SGHTA and CDR2 is FQGNSA. In DNA, the CDR3 is TGTGCCAGCAGCCCCCAAGGGGGGGGAGGAAGGGAAAAACTGTTTTTT. This gives the protein CASSPQGGGGREKLFF.

The rearrangement uses TRBV5-8 and TRBJ2-2; TRBD2 might be the D (6 bases). The V gene's germline CDR1 is SGHTS and CDR2 YDEGEE. The CDR3 sequence is 16 residues long. The V end lost 0 bases, the J end lost 7 bases, and 16 bases lay between the germline ends. As DNA, the CDR3 is TGTGCCAGCAGCTTGGTCGGCGGGGCGGGTCACGGGGAGCTGTTTTTT. It is translated as CASSLVGGAGHGELFF.